Below, 11 T cell receptor beta chains from the same sample are listed, as sequenced in a study of glioma-infiltrating T cells after dendritic cell vaccination. Time point here: after dendritic cell vaccination, including at tumor progression/relapse. Repertoires were generated with immunoSEQ multiplex PCR, while TCRdb's copy carries only in-frame clones and drops some. This sample has about 58,000 clones, with over 75% found just once. The sequenced sample was blood, obtained after dendritic cell vaccination. The receptors stem from a human donor with glioblastoma.

The rearrangement uses TRBV7-3 and TRBJ2-3; 16 bases map to TRBD2. The CDR3 is 16 amino acids. V was pared by 8 bases and J by 0 bases, with 2 bases of the junction left unmatched. The germline gives CDR1 SGHTA, CDR2 FQGTGA. In nucleotides, the CDR3 is TGTGCCAGCGGGACTAGCGGGGGGGGTAGCACAGATACGCAGTATTTT. Protein: CASGTSGGGSTDTQYF.

This chain connects TRBV27 to TRBJ1-1; TRBD1 matches at 8 bases. The CDR3 consists of 14 residues. The germline V gene has CDR1 MNHEY and CDR2 SMNVEV (reference sequence). V lost 3 bases, J lost 4 bases, and 4 bases stayed unmatched. The DNA for the CDR3 is TGTGCCAGCAGTTTGAACAGGGGGGGCACTGAAGCTTTCTTT. Translated, it gives CASSLNRGGTEAFF.

The genes are TRBV19 and TRBJ1-1, with D hard to call. Deletions cut 7 bases from V and 5 bases from J, with 20 bases between. CDR3 size: 15 residues. Per germline, CDR1 LNHDA and CDR2 SQIVND (reference sequence). CDR3 nucleotide sequence: TGTGCCAGTATCTATTCTGGCAGTCGGAGAACTGAAGCTTTCTTT. Protein sequence: CASIYSGSRRTEAFF.

The rearrangement links TRBV27 to TRBJ2-7, with 7 nucleotides matching TRBD2. V shed 5 bases and J 5 bases; nucleotides not matched to a gene: 9. Germline lookup yields CDR1 MNHEY and CDR2 SMNVEV (reference sequence). The CDR3 is 14 residues long. The CDR3 loop reads CASSLWGGTDEQYF. The CDR3 DNA follows: TGTGCCAGCAGTCTATGGGGGGGAACGGACGAGCAGTACTTC.

V is TRBV4-2 and J is TRBJ1-4, with a possible D match to TRBD1 (5 bases). The CDR3 covers 15 residues. The V end was cut by 1 base, the J end by 0 bases, with 6 bases between. The germline gives CDR1 LGHNA, CDR2 YNFKEQ. CDR3 sequence: CASSQGQTTNEKLFF. The CDR3 DNA reads as TGTGCCAGCAGCCAAGGACAGACAACTAATGAAAAACTGTTTTTT.

CDR3 amino acids: CASSPNTGGGQETQYF. The CDR3 DNA sequence: TGCGCCAGCAGCCCAAATACAGGGGGGGGACAAGAGACCCAGTACTTC. The rearrangement joins TRBV5-1 to TRBJ2-5; a possible D gene is TRBD1 (8 bases). The CDR3 loop spans 16 amino acids. Trimming pared 4 bases from V and 2 bases from J, leaving 18 bases between. Looked up from germline, CDR1 is SGHRS and CDR2 is YFSETQ.

The V call is TRBV10-2, the J call TRBJ1-2; D gene unclear. The CDR3 covers 13 residues. Germline values: CDR1 WSHSY, CDR2 SAAADI. Between the trimmed V and J ends, which lost 2 bases and 9 bases, there was a span of 13 bases. The CDR3 region is CASSERVELRYTF. In nucleotides, the CDR3 is TGCGCCAGCAGTGAGCGTGTTGAGCTTCGCTACACCTTC.

The CDR3, as DNA: TGTGCCAGCAGCTTATTTTTCGGCAGGGTTGATCAGCCCCAGCATTTT. This sequence encodes CASSLFFGRVDQPQHF. This chain links TRBV7-9 with TRBJ1-5; perhaps TRBD1 as D (5 bases). V lost 2 bases and J lost 5, with 16 bases in between. This CDR3 has 16 amino acids. Looked up from germline, CDR1 is SEHNR and CDR2 is FQNEAQ (reference sequence). Complete variable domain (other parts from reference TRBV7-9 and TRBJ1-5): DTGVSQNPRHKITKRGQNVTFRCDPISEHNRLYWYRQTLGQGPEFLTYFQNEAQLEKSRLLSDRFSAERPKGSFSTLEIQRTEQGDSAMYLCASSLFFGRVDQPQHFGDGTRLSIL.

The V and J genes are TRBV13 and TRBJ2-5; D not resolved. This CDR3 spans 16 amino acids. Germline CDR1 reads PRHDT; CDR2 reads FYEKMQ (reference sequence). The germline V and J ends were trimmed by 7 bases and 2 bases, with 20 bases remaining between them. The CDR3 region is CASTLTGWQAQETQYF. The CDR3 nucleotides are TGTGCCAGCACTCTTACCGGCTGGCAGGCTCAAGAGACCCAGTACTTC.

The rearrangement joins TRBV28 to TRBJ1-2; D uncertain. Germline V gene lookup returns CDR1 MDHEN and CDR2 SYDVKM. The length of the CDR3 is 16 residues. V was cut by 2 bases and J by 2 bases, with 15 bases left in between. In DNA form, the CDR3 reads TGTGCCAGCAGTTTAGGGGTCTGGGAGGCCAACTATGGCTACACCTTC. Protein sequence: CASSLGVWEANYGYTF.

The gene calls are TRBV4-2 and TRBJ2-3; 10 bases agree with TRBD2. The germline V gene has CDR1 LGHNA and CDR2 YNFKEQ. V lost 2 bases to trimming and J lost 5 bases; unmatched junction nucleotides: 13. This CDR3 has 18 residues. The CDR3 nucleotides read TGTGCCAGCAGCCAAATATTATCCGCTAGCGGGGGACAAGATACGCAGTATTTT. Amino acids: CASSQILSASGGQDTQYF.